The 23 T cell receptor beta chains below were found in one sample sequenced in a study of blood T cell repertoires in COVID-19 (dated by TCRdb to 2019 to 2021). The receptor library was made with the immunoSEQ multiplex PCR assay. TCRdb took over this immuneACCESS table, retaining in-frame rearrangements with V and J assigned. Such tables are incomplete; in checked studies, under half of the missing clones stem from an unresolved V gene, and the remainder is unexplained. The sample table holds tens of thousands of clones, of which 82% were seen once. The biggest ten clones account for 11% to 15% of the sample. Sequencing used peripheral blood. The receptors stem from a human donor with acute or convalescent COVID-19. The donor label of this sample is uncertain.

This chain connects TRBV5-4 to TRBJ1-1, with 8 bases matching TRBD1. Germline loops: CDR1 SGHNT, CDR2 YYREEE (reference sequence). V lost 0 bases to trimming and J lost 10 bases; unmatched junction nucleotides: 8. This CDR3 is 14 amino acids long. The chain's CDR3 is CASSLAGQDHVAFF. In nucleotides, the CDR3 is TGTGCCAGCAGCTTGGCGGGACAGGACCATGTAGCTTTCTTT.

The gene calls are TRBV7-9 and TRBJ2-1; D uncertain. Germline CDR1 SEHNR, CDR2 FQNEAQ (reference sequence). This CDR3 has 15 residues. V was pared by 0 bases and J by 8 bases, with 14 bases between. The CDR3 nucleotides read TGTGCCAGCAGCTTAGCACTAATCGATTCGGATGAGCAGTTCTTC. Amino acid sequence: CASSLALIDSDEQFF.

J is TRBJ2-3 and V is TRBV9, with TRBD2 matching 10 bases. CDR1 and CDR2 (germline): SGDLS, YYNGEE. Losses at the gene ends were 4 bases for V and 7 bases for J; bases not matched to a gene: 6. This CDR3 contains 14 residues. In DNA, the CDR3 is TGTGCCAGCAGCACTAGCGGGGTCCTTAATACGCAGTATTTT. It specifies CASSTSGVLNTQYF.

V usage is TRBV28 and J usage is TRBJ1-4; 8 bases map to TRBD1. CDR1 and CDR2 from the germline V gene are MDHEN and SYDVKM. The CDR3 is 13 residues long. Trimming took 8 bases from V and 6 from J; bases not matched to a gene: 5. The CDR3: CASSGQVDEKLFF. For the CDR3, the DNA is TGTGCCAGCTCGGGACAGGTAGATGAAAAACTGTTTTTT.

V and J are TRBV11-2 and TRBJ1-4, with unresolved D. This CDR3 spans 15 amino acids. Germline CDR1 reads SGHAT; CDR2 reads FQNNGV. V shed 2 bases and J shed 4 bases, with 11 bases lying between them. The CDR3 DNA reads TGTGCCAGCAGCTTAACTCAGGCATTTAATGAAAAACTGTTTTTT. It is translated as CASSLTQAFNEKLFF.

The genes are TRBV6-5 and TRBJ1-5, with a possible D match to TRBD1 (5 bases). The CDR3 is 15 amino acids. Germline V lookup: CDR1 MNHEY, CDR2 SVGAGI. Trimming took 3 bases from V and 3 from J, leaving 12 bases between them. In DNA form, the CDR3 reads TGTGCCAGCAGTTATTTCCGGGACTCCAATCAGCCCCAGCATTTT. This translates into CASSYFRDSNQPQHF.

The chain links TRBV28 to TRBJ1-5; the D gene is possibly TRBD1 (5 bases). V lost 4 bases and J 3 bases, leaving 10 bases between the germline ends. The CDR3 extends over 14 amino acids. Germline values: CDR1 MDHEN, CDR2 SYDVKM. The CDR3 DNA follows: TGTGCCAGCAGTTCCGCCAGGGTCAATCAGCCCCAGCATTTT. Protein sequence: CASSSARVNQPQHF.

The table lists this clone with a few counts. The gene calls are TRBV30 and TRBJ1-2; 8 nucleotides align to TRBD1. The ends lost 3 bases at V and 5 bases at J; junction bases unmatched: 8. The CDR3 is 14 residues long. From germline, CDR1 is GTSNPN and CDR2 SVGIG (reference sequence). Here the CDR3 DNA reads TGTGCCTGGAGCAGAGGACAGGGCGGTTATGGCTACACCTTC. Translating gives CAWSRGQGGYGYTF.

A single count supports this clone. The rearrangement joins TRBV13 to TRBJ1-6; D unclear. Germline assignment: CDR1 PRHDT and CDR2 FYEKMQ (reference sequence). The CDR3 consists of 16 residues. Trimming left V 1 base short and J 0 bases short, with 7 bases between. Here the CDR3 DNA reads TGTGCCAGCAGCTTAGCTACTAGCTCCTATAATTCACCCCTCCACTTT. This codes for CASSLATSSYNSPLHF.

This sequence joins TRBV27 and TRBJ1-2; no clear D gene. This CDR3 spans 13 amino acids. Germline values: CDR1 MNHEY, CDR2 SMNVEV (reference sequence). V lost 2 bases and J 3 bases, leaving 7 bases between the germline ends. The CDR3 loop is CASSLTGDYGYTF. The CDR3 DNA follows: TGTGCCAGCAGTTTAACCGGGGACTATGGCTACACCTTC.

This clone was found a few times. This chain links TRBV13 with TRBJ1-5; 7 bases are shared with TRBD1. CDR1 PRHDT and CDR2 FYEKMQ come from the germline V gene (reference sequence). This CDR3 spans 14 amino acids. J gave up 6 bases and V 4 bases, and 6 bases lay outside the gene matches. CDR3: CASSYGTVGQPQHF. The CDR3, as DNA: TGTGCCAGCAGCTACGGGACAGTAGGTCAGCCCCAGCATTTT.

The count of this clone is one. The V call is TRBV5-1, the J call TRBJ2-5; 7 bases fit TRBD1. J gave up 0 bases and V 4 bases, and 12 bases lay outside the gene matches. The CDR3 runs to 17 residues. CDR1 is SGHRS, CDR2 YFSETQ, per germline. The CDR3: CASSKTTGTANQETQYF. The DNA of the CDR3 is TGCGCCAGCAGCAAGACGACCGGGACAGCCAACCAAGAGACCCAGTACTTC.

The chain is built from TRBV7-8 and TRBJ2-3, with 9 bases fitting TRBD2. V dropped 11 bases and J dropped 5; count of bases not matched to a gene: 8. Germline V lookup: CDR1 SGHVS, CDR2 FQNEAQ. This CDR3 spans 13 amino acids. The CDR3 protein is CASLAGDIDTQYF. CDR3 bases: TGTGCCTCATTAGCGGGAGATATAGATACGCAGTATTTT.

The chain links TRBV19 to TRBJ1-2, with TRBD1 matching 9 bases. This CDR3 region has 14 residues. Trimming at V came to 5 bases and at J to 2 bases, leaving 3 bases not matched to a gene. Germline CDR1 and CDR2: LNHDA and SQIVND (reference sequence). CDR3 DNA: TGTGCCAGTAGTCGTACAGGGGGCAACTATGGCTACACCTTC. It encodes CASSRTGGNYGYTF. Filled out from reference TRBV19 and TRBJ1-2, the complete variable domain reads DGGITQSPKYLFRKEGQNVTLSCEQNLNHDAMYWYRQDPGQGLRLIYYSQIVNDFQKGDIAEGYSVSREKKESFPLTVTSAQKNPTAFYLCASSRTGGNYGYTFGSGTRLTVV.

The genes are TRBV27 and TRBJ2-1; 8 nucleotides align to TRBD2. The CDR3 contains 16 residues. V was pared by 2 bases and J by 2 bases, with 5 bases of the junction left unmatched. Germline loops: CDR1 MNHEY, CDR2 SMNVEV (reference sequence). The CDR3 here is CASSLRLAGTYNEQFF. The CDR3 bases are TGTGCCAGCAGTTTAAGGCTAGCGGGTACCTACAATGAGCAGTTCTTC.

J is TRBJ1-1 and V is TRBV29-1, with D maybe TRBD1 (6 bases). The CDR3 contains 13 residues. With 5 bases removed from V and 8 bases from J, the gap between germline ends came to 18 bases. The germline V gene encodes CDR1 SQVTM and CDR2 ANQGSEA. This CDR3 reads CSVHQTGDKEAFF. The CDR3, as DNA: TGCAGCGTTCACCAGACAGGCGATAAAGAAGCTTTCTTT.

The chain is built from TRBV9 and TRBJ2-7, with 11 bases aligning to TRBD2. This CDR3 is 14 amino acids long. After removal of 0 bases from V and 6 bases from J, the junction contained 2 bases not matched to a gene. CDR1 is SGDLS and CDR2 is YYNGEE in the germline V gene. The CDR3: CASSVALAGGEQYF. CDR3 sequence (DNA): TGTGCCAGCAGCGTAGCTCTAGCGGGAGGCGAGCAGTACTTC.

The CDR3 sequence is CASSDRAGANVLTF. Written as DNA, the CDR3 is TGTGCCAGCAGCGACAGGGCTGGGGCCAACGTCCTGACTTTC. The chain links TRBV6-2 or TRBV6-3 to TRBJ2-6; TRBD1 matches at 7 bases. The length of the CDR3 is 14 residues. The V gene end was trimmed by 6 bases and the J gene end by 2 bases; junction bases not matched to a gene: 1. Germline values: CDR1 MNHEY, CDR2 SVGEGT.

This sequence joins TRBV11-2 and TRBJ1-4; 8 positions agree with TRBD1. This CDR3 spans 13 amino acids. CDR1 SGHAT and CDR2 FQNNGV come from the germline V gene. V lost 1 base, J lost 8 bases, and 0 bases stayed unmatched. CDR3 sequence (DNA): TGTGCCAGCAGCTTAGGACAGGGGGAAAAACTGTTTTTT. Its protein product is CASSLGQGEKLFF.

This chain uses TRBV12-3 or TRBV12-4 with TRBJ1-3; perhaps TRBD1 as D (6 bases). Deletions cut 10 bases from V and 1 base from J, with 8 bases between. This CDR3 comprises 12 residues. The CDR3 DNA reads TGTGCCACCCAGGGGTCTGGAAACACCATATATTTT. Translating it yields CATQGSGNTIYF.

This chain connects TRBV19 to TRBJ1-2; TRBD1 is a possible D gene (5 bases). CDR3 size: 16 residues. V was cut by 5 bases and J by 7 bases, with 23 bases left in between. Germline CDR1 LNHDA, CDR2 SQIVND (reference sequence). CDR3 protein: CASSAPPGDWPLGYTF. The CDR3 DNA follows: TGTGCCAGTAGTGCCCCCCCGGGGGACTGGCCCCTTGGCTACACCTTC. The complete variable domain, with remaining parts taken from reference TRBV19 and TRBJ1-2, reads DGGITQSPKYLFRKEGQNVTLSCEQNLNHDAMYWYRQDPGQGLRLIYYSQIVNDFQKGDIAEGYSVSREKKESFPLTVTSAQKNPTAFYLCASSAPPGDWPLGYTFGSGTRLTVV.

The V and J genes are TRBV29-1 and TRBJ2-2; D might be TRBD1 (6 bases). Germline loops: CDR1 SQVTM, CDR2 ANQGSEA. The germline V and J ends were trimmed by 6 bases and 8 bases, with 25 bases remaining between them. The CDR3 is 16 amino acids. CDR3 amino acids: CSVDTGTFGLIGELFF. CDR3 coding DNA: TGCAGCGTCGATACCGGGACATTCGGTTTGATTGGGGAGCTGTTTTTT.

The genes are TRBV2 and TRBJ1-2; TRBD1 agrees at 7 bases. Germline-derived CDR1 and CDR2 are SNHLY and FYNNEI. Losses at the gene ends were 4 bases for V and 5 bases for J; bases not matched to a gene: 7. The CDR3 is 14 residues long. The CDR3 here is CASSGLDRYYGYTF. The CDR3 bases are TGTGCCAGCAGTGGGTTGGACAGGTATTATGGCTACACCTTC.